This is a list of T cell receptor beta chains from one sample in a study of vaccination and CD4 T cells after COVID-19. TCRdb fed the PCR reads into MiXCR, producing one record per CDR3 protein. The sample includes about 8,900 distinct CDR3 sequences, 64% of them seen just once. These receptors have no identified antigens. The specimen sequenced was CD4+ T cells from blood, cultured in vitro. These receptors originate from a human donor who had recovered from COVID-19. Each CDR3 is given with its conserved first and last residue. The D gene is left open where the match is weak. The size entry is marked missing in some rows and otherwise reads once, few, many or a size class.

len | j_gene | abundance | d_gene | v_gene | CDR3nt | CDR3aa
16 | TRBJ2-5 | few | TRBD2 | TRBV6-1 | TGTGCCAGCAGTGAAGAGGGTAGCGGGAGCGGCGAGACCCAGTACTTC | CASSEEGSGSGETQYF
16 | TRBJ2-3 | - | TRBD2 | TRBV7-9 | TGTGCCAGCAGCTTAGGTATGGGACTAGAATTTGGTACGCAGTATTTT | CASSLGMGLEFGTQYF
14 | TRBJ2-5 | few | TRBD1 | TRBV2 | TGTGCCAGCACTCCACGGGACAGTCAAGAGACCCAGTACTTC | CASTPRDSQETQYF
14 | TRBJ2-5 | - | - | TRBV19 | TGTGCCAGTAGTCCTTTGGACTTAAAGGAGACCCAGTACTTC | CASSPLDLKETQYF
15 | TRBJ2-2 | - | - | TRBV15 | TGTGCCACCAGCAGAGATGGAGAAAACACCGGGGAGCTGTTTTTT | CATSRDGENTGELFF
14 | TRBJ2-7 | - | - | TRBV10-1 | TGCGCCAGCAGTGAGTCAGGACTCCCCTACGAGCAGTACTTC | CASSESGLPYEQYF
13 | TRBJ2-5 | - | - | TRBV18 | TGTGCCAGCTCACCCGGACAGCAAGAGACCCAGTACTTC | CASSPGQQETQYF
14 | TRBJ1-2 | - | - | TRBV28 | TGTGCCAGCAACGGCTTTACAGGGTTTAGTGGCTACACCTTC | CASNGFTGFSGYTF
15 | TRBJ2-2 | - | TRBD1 | TRBV6-1 | TGTGCCAGCAGTGGAAGACAGGGGGGGACCGGGGAGCTGTTTTTT | CASSGRQGGTGELFF
14 | TRBJ2-3 | once | - | TRBV25-1 | TGTGCCAGCAGGAGGGCAGGGTTCACAGATACGCAGTATTTT | CASRRAGFTDTQYF
15 | TRBJ1-2 | - | - | TRBV7-9 | TGTGCCAGCAGTGCAGGACGGCGGAGTAACAATGGCTACACCTTC | CASSAGRRSNNGYTF
13 | TRBJ1-2 | - | TRBD1 | TRBV20-1 | TGCAGTGCTAAGGGACAGCAGGACTATGGCTACACCTTC | CSAKGQQDYGYTF
16 | TRBJ1-2 | few | - | TRBV6-1 | TGTGCCAGCAGGGGGGGGGAAACGGCACTATCGGGAGGCTACACCTTC | CASRGGETALSGGYTF
14 | TRBJ1-1 | few | TRBD1 | TRBV29-1 | TGCAGCGCCCCGAGAGGACAGGGGGGTACTGAAGCTTTCTTT | CSAPRGQGGTEAFF
13 | TRBJ1-1 | - | - | TRBV27 | TGTGCCAGCAGTCTTGACTCCCTGGGTTGGGCTTTCTTT | CASSLDSLGWAFF
13 | TRBJ1-5 | few | TRBD1 | TRBV20-1 | TGCAGTGCTAGGGGCAGGGGGAATCAGCCCCAGCATTTT | CSARGRGNQPQHF
15 | TRBJ1-1 | - | TRBD1 | TRBV20-1 | TGCAGTGCTATAGCCCCGACAGGGGGCTTCGCTGAAGCTTTCTTT | CSAIAPTGGFAEAFF
15 | TRBJ2-7 | - | - | TRBV7-2 | TGTGCCAGCAGCATTAGCGGCGGGATAGGGTACGAGCAGTACTTC | CASSISGGIGYEQYF
15 | TRBJ2-5 | once | TRBD2 | TRBV11-2 | TGTGCCAGCAGCTCGGGACTAGCGGGGGGGAAGACCCAGTACTTC | CASSSGLAGGKTQYF
13 | TRBJ1-2 | - | - | TRBV2 | TGTGCCACTCGGGGGGGAACTAACTATGGCTACACCTTC | CATRGGTNYGYTF
12 | TRBJ1-2 | - | - | TRBV6-2/TRBV6-3 | TGTGCCAGCAGTTACCAAATATATGGCTACACCTTC | CASSYQIYGYTF
15 | TRBJ2-7 | - | - | TRBV28 | TGTGCCAGCAGTTTAGGCCGGGTACCCCAACGCGAGCAGTACTTC | CASSLGRVPQREQYF
13 | TRBJ1-5 | - | - | TRBV28 | TGTGCCAGCAGTGGGGGAAGCGGCCAGCCCCAGCATTTT | CASSGGSGQPQHF
13 | TRBJ2-1 | - | - | TRBV20-1 | TGCAGTGCTGCTCGGACGCGAGCGGATGAGCAGTTCTTC | CSAARTRADEQFF
15 | TRBJ2-3 | - | - | TRBV20-1 | TGCAGTGCTAGAGACCCTCTGTCTAGCACAGATACGCAGTATTTT | CSARDPLSSTDTQYF
12 | TRBJ2-3 | - | - | TRBV7-9 | TGTGCCAGCAGCTTAGAATCAGATACGCAGTATTTT | CASSLESDTQYF
17 | TRBJ2-3 | - | TRBD2 | TRBV6-1 | TGTGCCAGCAGGAGTTTGACTAGCGGGAGAAGCACAGATACGCAGTATTTT | CASRSLTSGRSTDTQYF
15 | TRBJ1-1 | - | - | TRBV12-3/TRBV12-4 | TGTGCCAGCAGCCCCCCGGGCCGCGTGAACACTGAAGCTTTCTTT | CASSPPGRVNTEAFF
18 | TRBJ2-1 | - | TRBD1 | TRBV25-1 | TGTGCCAGCAGTGAGGCATTCCCCGGGACAGGGGAGCACAATGAGCAGTTCTTC | CASSEAFPGTGEHNEQFF
15 | TRBJ1-2 | few | TRBD1 | TRBV7-9 | TGTGCCAGCAGCTTGAAGGGGGCCCCCAACTATGGCTACACCTTC | CASSLKGAPNYGYTF
15 | TRBJ1-5 | - | - | TRBV28 | TGTGCCAGCAGTTTGGCGGGGTATAGCAATCAGCCCCAGCATTTT | CASSLAGYSNQPQHF
14 | TRBJ1-1 | - | - | TRBV11-2 | TGTGCCAGCAGCTTGGCGACGGATAGTACTGAAGCTTTCTTT | CASSLATDSTEAFF
15 | TRBJ2-5 | - | TRBD2 | TRBV19 | TGTGCCAGTAGTATAGGGAGCGGGGGACGGGAGACCCAGTACTTC | CASSIGSGGRETQYF
16 | TRBJ2-5 | - | - | TRBV7-2 | TGTGCCAGCAACCAAGGGGGGGGCCCGAGCCAAGAGACCCAGTACTTC | CASNQGGGPSQETQYF
14 | TRBJ1-1 | - | TRBD1 | TRBV6-1 | TGTGCCAGCAGTGTAGCGGACAGGGGGACTGAAGCTTTCTTT | CASSVADRGTEAFF
14 | TRBJ1-2 | few | - | TRBV6-1 | TGTGCCAGCAGGAGAACGGACCTTACGGGTGGCTACACCTTC | CASRRTDLTGGYTF
16 | TRBJ1-6 | - | - | TRBV20-1 | TGCAGTGCTAGAGAGCCCTGGCAAACGGATAATTCACCCCTCCACTTT | CSAREPWQTDNSPLHF
18 | TRBJ2-6 | - | TRBD2 | TRBV5-1 | TGCGCCAGCAGCTTGGTTGGACTAGGGTTCTCTGGGGCCAACGTCCTGACTTTC | CASSLVGLGFSGANVLTF
13 | TRBJ1-1 | - | - | TRBV19 | TGTGCCAGTACCCTAGGAGGGGTCCCTGAAGCTTTCTTT | CASTLGGVPEAFF
14 | TRBJ2-7 | - | TRBD2 | TRBV20-1 | TGCAGTGCGCGGTTAGCGGGAGGGATCTACGAGCAGTACTTC | CSARLAGGIYEQYF
16 | TRBJ2-3 | - | TRBD1 | TRBV10-3 | TGTGCCAGCAGTTACTCGGTAGGGGGCGGCCCAGATACGCAGTATTTT | CASSYSVGGGPDTQYF
19 | TRBJ1-5 | - | TRBD1 | TRBV19 | TGTGCCAGTAACACGTTCCCGGGACAGGGGAGCTATAGCAATCAGCCCCAGCATTTT | CASNTFPGQGSYSNQPQHF
16 | TRBJ2-1 | - | TRBD1 | TRBV5-1 | TGCGCCAGCCAACTAGGGACAGGGATATCCTACAATGAGCAGTTCTTC | CASQLGTGISYNEQFF
16 | TRBJ2-2 | - | TRBD2 | TRBV7-3 | TGTGCCAGCAGCTTAATAGCGGGATCGAACACCGGGGAGCTGTTTTTT | CASSLIAGSNTGELFF
15 | TRBJ2-1 | - | - | TRBV19 | TGTGCCACCCGACGTTCTCCCGTTTCCTACAATGAGCAGTTCTTC | CATRRSPVSYNEQFF
21 | TRBJ1-2 | few | TRBD1 | TRBV4-3 | TGCGCCAGCAGCCAAATTGGGACAGGGGGCTTGTGGGGCTATCGGAACTATGGCTACACCTTC | CASSQIGTGGLWGYRNYGYTF
17 | TRBJ1-5 | - | - | TRBV6-2/TRBV6-3 | TGTGCCAGCAGTTACGATCCTCTAGACGGCGGGGGTCAGCCCCAGCATTTT | CASSYDPLDGGGQPQHF
14 | TRBJ2-3 | - | - | TRBV27 | TGTGCCAGCAGTTTATGGGGGAGGACAGATACGCAGTATTTT | CASSLWGRTDTQYF
15 | TRBJ2-5 | few | TRBD2 | TRBV7-2 | TGTGCCAGCAGCCCTCGACTAGCGGGAGCGGGGACCCAGTACTTC | CASSPRLAGAGTQYF
16 | TRBJ1-2 | few | TRBD1 | TRBV15 | TGTGCCACCAGCAGAGAGATGACAGGGACCAACTATGGCTACACCTTC | CATSREMTGTNYGYTF
13 | TRBJ2-7 | - | - | TRBV6-1 | TGTGCCAGCAGTGAAGAGAGGGCCTACGAGCAGTACTTC | CASSEERAYEQYF
15 | TRBJ1-2 | - | TRBD1 | TRBV4-1 | TGCGCCAGCAGCCAGGACAGGGGCGGACTCTATGGCTACACCTTC | CASSQDRGGLYGYTF
13 | TRBJ2-7 | once | TRBD1 | TRBV30 | TGTGCCTGGAGATGGGACAGTCGGAAAGAGCAGTACTTC | CAWRWDSRKEQYF
16 | TRBJ2-5 | - | TRBD1 | TRBV7-9 | TGTGCCAGCAGCCGTGATTGGACAGGGGACGAGGAGACCCAGTACTTC | CASSRDWTGDEETQYF
15 | TRBJ2-7 | - | - | TRBV20-1 | TGCAGTGCTAGAGATCGGCAGGGGCTTTCCTACGAGCAGTACTTC | CSARDRQGLSYEQYF
17 | TRBJ1-2 | - | TRBD1 | TRBV5-1 | TGCGCCAGCAGCTTGGGGGGACAGGTCGGGCTCCATTATGGCTACACCTTC | CASSLGGQVGLHYGYTF
14 | TRBJ1-5 | - | - | TRBV6-1 | TGTGCCAGCAATCGACAGGCGAGCAATCAGCCCCAGCATTTT | CASNRQASNQPQHF
15 | TRBJ2-5 | - | - | TRBV6-2/TRBV6-3 | TGTGCCAGCAGTTTCCCCCACGCGGATCAAGAGACCCAGTACTTC | CASSFPHADQETQYF
14 | TRBJ1-2 | few | TRBD1 | TRBV6-1 | TGTGCCAGCTTGAACTGGGACAGGAACTATGGCTACACCTTC | CASLNWDRNYGYTF
16 | TRBJ1-3 | - | - | TRBV20-1 | TGCAGTGCTAGTAGTGGCTGGGAAGTCTCTGGAAACACCATATATTTT | CSASSGWEVSGNTIYF